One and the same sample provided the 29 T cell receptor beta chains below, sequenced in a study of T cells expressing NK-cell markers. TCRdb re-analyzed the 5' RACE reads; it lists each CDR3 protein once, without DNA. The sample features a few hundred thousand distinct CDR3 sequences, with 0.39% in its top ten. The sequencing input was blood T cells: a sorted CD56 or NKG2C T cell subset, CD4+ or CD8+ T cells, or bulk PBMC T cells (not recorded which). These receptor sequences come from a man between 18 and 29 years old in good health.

CDR3 sequence reads: CASRISGDNQPQHF. This chain connects TRBV12-3 or TRBV12-4 to TRBJ1-5; TCRdb names TRBD1, which stays unverified in the absence of DNA. There are 14 residues in the CDR3.

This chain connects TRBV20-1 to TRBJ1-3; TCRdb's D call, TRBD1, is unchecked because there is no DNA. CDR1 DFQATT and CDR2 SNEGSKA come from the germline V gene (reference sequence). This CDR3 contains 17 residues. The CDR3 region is CSARVPNRGRAGNTIYF.

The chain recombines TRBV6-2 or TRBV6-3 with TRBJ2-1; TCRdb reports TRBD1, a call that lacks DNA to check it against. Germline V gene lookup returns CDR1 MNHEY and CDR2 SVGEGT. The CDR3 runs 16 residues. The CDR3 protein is CASSYSTGGPYNEQFF.

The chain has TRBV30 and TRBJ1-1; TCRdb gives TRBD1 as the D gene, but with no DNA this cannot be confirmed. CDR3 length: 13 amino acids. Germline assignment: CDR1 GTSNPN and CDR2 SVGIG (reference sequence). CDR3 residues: CAWQQQGNTEAFF.

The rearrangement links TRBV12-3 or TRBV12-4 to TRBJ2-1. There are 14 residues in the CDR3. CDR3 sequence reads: CASRLIDVGNEQFF.

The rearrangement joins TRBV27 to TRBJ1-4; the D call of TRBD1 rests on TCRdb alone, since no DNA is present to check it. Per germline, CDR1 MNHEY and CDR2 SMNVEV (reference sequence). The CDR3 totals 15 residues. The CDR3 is CASKEGGATNEKLFF. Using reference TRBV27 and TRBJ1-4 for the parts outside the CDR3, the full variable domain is EAQVTQNPRYLITVTGKKLTVTCSQNMNHEYMSWYRQDPGLGLRQIYYSMNVEVTDKGDVPEGYKVSRKEKRNFPLILESPSPNQTSLYFCASKEGGATNEKLFFGSGTQLSVL.

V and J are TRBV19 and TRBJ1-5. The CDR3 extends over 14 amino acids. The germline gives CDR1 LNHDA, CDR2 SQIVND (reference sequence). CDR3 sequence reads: CASSVTNRGQPQHF.

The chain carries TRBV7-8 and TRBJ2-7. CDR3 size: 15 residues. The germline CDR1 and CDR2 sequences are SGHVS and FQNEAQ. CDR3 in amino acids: CASSLAQSSTYEQYF.

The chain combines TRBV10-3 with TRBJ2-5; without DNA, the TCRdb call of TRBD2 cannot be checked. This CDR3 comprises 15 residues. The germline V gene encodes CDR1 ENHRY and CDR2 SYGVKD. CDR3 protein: CAISESVGPQETQYF.

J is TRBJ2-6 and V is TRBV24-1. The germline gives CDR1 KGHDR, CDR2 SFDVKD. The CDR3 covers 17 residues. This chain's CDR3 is CATSDAGWISGANVLTF.

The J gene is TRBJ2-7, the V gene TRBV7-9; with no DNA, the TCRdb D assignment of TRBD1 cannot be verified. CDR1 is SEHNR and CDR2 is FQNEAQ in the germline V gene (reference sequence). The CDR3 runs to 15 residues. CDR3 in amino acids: CASSASWGAQNEQYF. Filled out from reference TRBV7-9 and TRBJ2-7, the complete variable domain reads DTGVSQNPRHKITKRGQNVTFRCDPISEHNRLYWYRQTLGQGPEFLTYFQNEAQLEKSRLLSDRFSAERPKGSFSTLEIQRTEQGDSAMYLCASSASWGAQNEQYFGPGTRLTVT.

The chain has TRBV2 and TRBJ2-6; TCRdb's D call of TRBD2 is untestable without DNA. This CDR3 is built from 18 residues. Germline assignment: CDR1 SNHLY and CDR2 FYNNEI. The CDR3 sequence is CASSEGVGPGTGANVLTF. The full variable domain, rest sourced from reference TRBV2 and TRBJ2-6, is EPEVTQTPSHQVTQMGQEVILRCVPISNHLYFYWYRQILGQKVEFLVSFYNNEISEKSEIFDDQFSVERPDGSNFTLKIRSTKLEDSAMYFCASSEGVGPGTGANVLTFGAGSRLTVL.

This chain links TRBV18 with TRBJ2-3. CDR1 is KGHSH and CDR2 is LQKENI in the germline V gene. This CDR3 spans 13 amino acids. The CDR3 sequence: CASSPSGPDTQYF.

The CDR3 here is CASRTGHSEAFF. This rearrangement joins TRBV12-3 or TRBV12-4 to TRBJ1-1; TCRdb indicates TRBD1, and absent DNA this call remains unverified. The CDR3 has 12 residues.

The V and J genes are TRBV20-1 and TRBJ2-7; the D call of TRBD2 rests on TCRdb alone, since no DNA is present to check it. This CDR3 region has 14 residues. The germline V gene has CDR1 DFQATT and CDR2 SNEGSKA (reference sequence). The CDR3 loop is CSAKPSGGSYEQYF.

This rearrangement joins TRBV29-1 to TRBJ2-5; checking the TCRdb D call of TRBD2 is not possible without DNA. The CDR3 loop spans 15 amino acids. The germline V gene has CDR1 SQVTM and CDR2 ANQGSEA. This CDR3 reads CSADSLAGAGGTQYF. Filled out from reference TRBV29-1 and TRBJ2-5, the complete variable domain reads SAVISQKPSRDICQRGTSLTIQCQVDSQVTMMFWYRQQPGQSLTLIATANQGSEATYESGFVIDKFPISRPNLTFSTLTVSNMSPEDSSIYLCSADSLAGAGGTQYFGPGTRLLVL.

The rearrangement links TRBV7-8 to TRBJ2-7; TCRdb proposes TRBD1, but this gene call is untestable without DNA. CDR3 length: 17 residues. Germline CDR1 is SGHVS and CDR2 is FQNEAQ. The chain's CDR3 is CASSPQRRDREFYEQYF.

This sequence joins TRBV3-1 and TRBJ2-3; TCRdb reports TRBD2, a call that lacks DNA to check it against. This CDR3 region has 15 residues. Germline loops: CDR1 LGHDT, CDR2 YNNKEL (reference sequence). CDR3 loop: CASSQDTKTSNAQYF.

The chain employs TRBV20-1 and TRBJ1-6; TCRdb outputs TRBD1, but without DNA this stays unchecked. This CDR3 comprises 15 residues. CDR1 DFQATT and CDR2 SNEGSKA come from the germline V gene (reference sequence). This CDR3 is CSAPTGQVPNSPLHF.

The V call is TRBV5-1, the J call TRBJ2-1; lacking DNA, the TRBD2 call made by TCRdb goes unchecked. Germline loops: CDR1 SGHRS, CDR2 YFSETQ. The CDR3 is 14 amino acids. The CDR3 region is CASSQRTSAYEQFF. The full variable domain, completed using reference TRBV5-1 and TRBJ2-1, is KAGVTQTPRYLIKTRGQQVTLSCSPISGHRSVSWYQQTPGQGLQFLFEYFSETQRNKGNFPGRFSGRQFSNSRSEMNVSTLELGDSALYLCASSQRTSAYEQFFGPGTRLTVL.

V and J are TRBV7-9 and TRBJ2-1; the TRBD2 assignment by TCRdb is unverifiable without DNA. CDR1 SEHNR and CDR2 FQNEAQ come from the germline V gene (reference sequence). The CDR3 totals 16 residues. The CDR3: CASSPTGLAGASGQFF.

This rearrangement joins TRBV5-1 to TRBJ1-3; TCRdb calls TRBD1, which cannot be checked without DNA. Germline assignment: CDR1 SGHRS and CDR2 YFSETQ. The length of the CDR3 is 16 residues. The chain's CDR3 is CASSGHGQSSGNTIYF.

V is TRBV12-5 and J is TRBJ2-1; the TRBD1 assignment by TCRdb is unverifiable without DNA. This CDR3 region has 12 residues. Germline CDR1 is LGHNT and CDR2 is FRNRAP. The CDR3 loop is CASGQGVNEQFF.

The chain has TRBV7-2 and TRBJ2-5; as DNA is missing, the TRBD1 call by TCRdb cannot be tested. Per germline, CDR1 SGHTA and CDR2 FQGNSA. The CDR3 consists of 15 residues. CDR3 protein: CASSPGQRAQETQYF.

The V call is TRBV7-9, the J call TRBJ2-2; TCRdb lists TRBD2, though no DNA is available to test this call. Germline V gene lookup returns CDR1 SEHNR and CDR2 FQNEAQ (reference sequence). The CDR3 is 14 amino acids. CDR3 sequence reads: CASRGQANTGELFF. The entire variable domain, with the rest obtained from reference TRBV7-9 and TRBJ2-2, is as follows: DTGVSQNPRHKITKRGQNVTFRCDPISEHNRLYWYRQTLGQGPEFLTYFQNEAQLEKSRLLSDRFSAERPKGSFSTLEIQRTEQGDSAMYLCASRGQANTGELFFGEGSRLTVL.

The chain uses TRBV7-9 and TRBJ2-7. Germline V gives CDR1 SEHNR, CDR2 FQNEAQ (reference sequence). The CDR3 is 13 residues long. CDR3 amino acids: CASSLSQPYEQYF.

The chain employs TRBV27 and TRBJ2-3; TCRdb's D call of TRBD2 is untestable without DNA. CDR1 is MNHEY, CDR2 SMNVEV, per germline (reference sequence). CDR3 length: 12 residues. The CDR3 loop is CASSSRADTQYF.

The CDR3 spells CSARVVDQTQYF. The rearrangement uses TRBV20-1 and TRBJ2-5. The germline gives CDR1 DFQATT, CDR2 SNEGSKA (reference sequence). The CDR3 covers 12 residues.

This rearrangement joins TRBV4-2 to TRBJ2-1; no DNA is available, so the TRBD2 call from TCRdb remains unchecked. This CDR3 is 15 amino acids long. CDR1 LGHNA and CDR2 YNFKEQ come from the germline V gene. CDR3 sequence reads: CASSQTGTSLDEQFF.